One and the same sample provided the 21 T cell receptor beta chains below, sequenced in a study of molecular identifiers for immune sequencing clone quantification. MiXCR, applied by TCRdb to the PCR reads, yields one record per CDR3 protein. This sample has some 65,000 distinct CDR3 sequences; about 18% occur once, and the top ten carry 1.5% to 1.8%. Sequencing was done on a sample of naive CD8+ T cells from blood, with Jurkat cell RNA spiked in. Stated subset: FACS-sorted CD8+CD4-CCR7+CD45RA+ naive T cells. All receptors come from a human donor in good health. Some libraries in this study had Jurkat cell RNA spiked in.

The V call is TRBV3-1, the J call TRBJ1-2; D possibly corresponds to TRBD1 (5 bases). The CDR3 covers 14 residues. Germline V gene lookup returns CDR1 LGHDT and CDR2 YNNKEL (reference sequence). The V gene lost 0 bases and the J gene lost 5 bases, with 10 bases spanning the gap. CDR3 sequence reads: CASSQDWGVYGYTF. The CDR3 DNA sequence: TGTGCCAGCAGCCAAGACTGGGGGGTATATGGCTACACCTTC.

This clonotype is termed medium-sized. The chain recombines TRBV10-3 with TRBJ2-7; unclear D gene. V lost 2 bases and J lost 6, with 11 bases in between. The CDR3 extends over 13 amino acids. Germline V gene sequence: CDR1 ENHRY, CDR2 SYGVKD. The CDR3 nucleotides are TGTGCCATCAGTGAGCTAGACCCGGGCGAGCAGTACTTC. This codes for CAISELDPGEQYF.

In its sample, this clonotype was seen many times. CDR3 loop: CAWSVGSGSSDTQYF. The DNA of the CDR3 is TGTGCCTGGAGTGTCGGTAGCGGGAGTTCAGATACGCAGTATTTT. The chain has TRBV30 and TRBJ2-3; 9 positions agree with TRBD2. Trimming took 0 bases from V and 4 from J; bases not matched to a gene: 5. Per germline, CDR1 GTSNPN and CDR2 SVGIG (reference sequence). The CDR3 contains 15 residues.

J is TRBJ2-7 and V is TRBV29-1; the match to TRBD2 covers 11 bases. J was trimmed by 5 bases and V by 4 bases; bases with no gene match: 10. This CDR3 has 15 amino acids. Germline V gene sequence: CDR1 SQVTM, CDR2 ANQGSEA. The CDR3 loop is CSVAPTSGSLDEQYF. The CDR3 coding sequence is TGCAGCGTTGCCCCAACTAGCGGGAGTCTCGACGAGCAGTACTTC.

This clonotype occurred once. Possible read error: a much larger clone is one base away. This chain uses TRBV4-1 with TRBJ2-2, with unresolved D. The CDR3 sequence is 13 residues long. Germline assignment: CDR1 MGHRA and CDR2 YSYEKL. V was trimmed by 5 bases and J by 10 bases, leaving 14 bases between them. Here the CDR3 reads CASSYAPAVELFF. CDR3 bases: TGCGCCAGCAGCTATGCGCCGGCCGTGGAGCTGTTTTTT.

This clonotype was picked up many times. This sequence joins TRBV6-5 and TRBJ1-1; D uncertain. The CDR3 runs to 11 residues. Germline CDR1 MNHEY, CDR2 SVGAGI. Between the trimmed V and J ends, which lost 8 bases and 4 bases, there was a span of 8 bases. The CDR3, as DNA: TGTGCCAGCGGTTCGGGCACTGAAGCTTTCTTT. This encodes CASGSGTEAFF.

This clonotype was seen ten or more times. V is TRBV27 and J is TRBJ1-2, with 11 bases identical to TRBD1. Germline CDR1 MNHEY, CDR2 SMNVEV (reference sequence). The CDR3 is 13 amino acids. The V gene end was trimmed by 8 bases and the J gene end by 7 bases; junction bases not matched to a gene: 6. CDR3 region: CASGRDRGSGYTF. The DNA of the CDR3 is TGTGCCAGCGGGCGGGACAGGGGGTCTGGCTACACCTTC.

As concerns this clonotype: Since a much larger clone is just one base distant, this may be a read error. The J gene is TRBJ2-7, the V gene TRBV5-4; 12 bases are a match to TRBD1. Trimming took 4 bases from V and 9 from J; bases not matched to a gene: 5. Germline V gives CDR1 SGHNT, CDR2 YYREEE (reference sequence). The CDR3 has 13 amino acids. CDR3 nucleotide sequence: TGTGCCAGCAGCGGCGGGACAGGGGGCGGGCAGTACTTC. Amino acid sequence: CASSGGTGGGQYF.

Turning to this clonotype: Just one base apart from a much larger clone, this may be a read error. The chain recombines TRBV19 with TRBJ2-7; 11 bases align to TRBD2. CDR1 is LNHDA, CDR2 SQIVND, per germline (reference sequence). This CDR3 has 15 amino acids. The CDR3 region is CASSLGLAGRYEQHF. CDR3 nucleotide sequence: TGTGCCAGTAGCCTCGGACTAGCGGGTCGCTACGAGCAGCACTTC.

The chain recombines TRBV30 with TRBJ2-1; possibly TRBD1 or TRBD2 for D (5 bases each). Per the germline V gene, CDR1 is GTSNPN and CDR2 is SVGIG (reference sequence). With 0 bases removed from V and 6 bases from J, the gap between germline ends came to 9 bases. This CDR3 comprises 13 residues. The CDR3 spells CAWSVGVGNEQFF. Here the CDR3 DNA reads TGTGCCTGGAGTGTGGGGGTAGGCAATGAGCAGTTCTTC.

This clonotype has at least ten counts. J is TRBJ2-7 and V is TRBV5-4; D is unclear. The CDR3 runs to 15 residues. V lost 4 bases and J lost 4, with 18 bases in between. Per the germline V gene, CDR1 is SGHNT and CDR2 is YYREEE (reference sequence). In nucleotides, the CDR3 is TGTGCCAGCAGCCAACTGGACGGAACCGCGTACGAGCAGTACTTC. It yields the protein CASSQLDGTAYEQYF.

This clonotype appeared many times. This chain links TRBV20-1 with TRBJ2-7; 7 positions agree with TRBD2. Trimming took 3 bases from V and 3 from J; bases not matched to a gene: 11. The CDR3 consists of 15 residues. CDR1 DFQATT and CDR2 SNEGSKA come from the germline V gene (reference sequence). The CDR3 nucleotides read TGCAGTGCTAGGGGCGGGAGTGTGGCTCTCTACGAGCAGTACTTC. Amino acid sequence: CSARGGSVALYEQYF.

V is TRBV14 and J is TRBJ2-1; D gene unclear. This CDR3 is built from 13 residues. CDR1 and CDR2 from the germline V gene are SGHDN and FVKESK. Trimming took 2 bases from V and 8 from J, leaving 10 bases between them. The CDR3 region has the DNA TGTGCCAGCAGCCAAACACGGCGAGATGAGCAGTTCTTC. Amino acids: CASSQTRRDEQFF.

This clonotype showed up many times. The rearrangement joins TRBV5-6 to TRBJ2-7, with unresolved D. Trimming left V 3 bases short and J 2 bases short, with 15 bases between. In germline, CDR1 is SGHDT, CDR2 YYEEEE. The CDR3 extends over 15 amino acids. The DNA of the CDR3 is TGTGCCAGCAGCTACATTTCCGCTGGGCCCTACGAGCAGTACTTC. Encoded protein: CASSYISAGPYEQYF.

This clonotype was picked up many times. V is TRBV7-6 and J is TRBJ1-5; D uncertain. Germline lookup yields CDR1 SGHVS and CDR2 FNYEAQ. This CDR3 is 15 amino acids long. The V end was cut by 3 bases, the J end by 4 bases, with 13 bases between. CDR3 loop: CASSLSGGWNQPQHF. The CDR3 DNA reads TGTGCCAGCAGCTTGTCAGGCGGATGGAATCAGCCCCAGCATTTT.

This clonotype was picked up many times. The rearrangement joins TRBV7-9 to TRBJ1-1; the match to TRBD1 covers 7 bases. Germline CDR1 reads SEHNR; CDR2 reads FQNEAQ (reference sequence). With V trimmed by 8 bases and J by 6 bases, 6 bases remained unmatched. This CDR3 spans 12 amino acids. As DNA, the CDR3 is TGTGCCAGCCGGGACAGTGAGTCTGAAGCTTTCTTT. Amino acid sequence: CASRDSESEAFF. Full variable domain (outside the CDR3, taken from reference TRBV7-9 and TRBJ1-1): DTGVSQNPRHKITKRGQNVTFRCDPISEHNRLYWYRQTLGQGPEFLTYFQNEAQLEKSRLLSDRFSAERPKGSFSTLEIQRTEQGDSAMYLCASRDSESEAFFGQGTRLTVV.

The table lists this clonotype with many counts. The V and J genes are TRBV29-1 and TRBJ1-2; 9 bases line up with TRBD1. Unmatched junction bases numbered 12, after V lost 6 bases and J lost 4 bases. Germline CDR1 SQVTM, CDR2 ANQGSEA. The CDR3 has 15 amino acids. The CDR3 loop reads CSVDNRQGGTYGYTF. CDR3 DNA: TGCAGCGTGGATAATCGACAGGGGGGGACCTATGGCTACACCTTC.

This chain links TRBV6-2 or TRBV6-3 with TRBJ2-1, with 10 bases matching TRBD2. CDR1 and CDR2 from the germline V gene are MNHEY and SVGEGT. Unmatched junction bases numbered 13, after V lost 10 bases and J lost 4 bases. The CDR3 has 16 residues. The CDR3 coding sequence is TGTGCCACCAAAACGCCACTAGCGGGATCTTACAATGAGCAGTTCTTC. This sequence encodes CATKTPLAGSYNEQFF.

This clonotype has a count of ten or more. The V gene is TRBV11-2, the J gene TRBJ1-1; a possible D gene is TRBD1 (5 bases). Trimming removed 1 base from V and 5 bases from J, with 11 bases in between. In germline, CDR1 is SGHAT, CDR2 FQNNGV. The CDR3 extends over 14 amino acids. CDR3 region: CASSLGGAETEAFF. The CDR3 nucleotides read TGTGCCAGCAGCTTAGGGGGCGCGGAAACTGAAGCTTTCTTT.

This clonotype showed up many times. CDR3 nucleotide sequence: TGTGCCAGCAGCCCGGGACTAGCGGGAGACGAGCAGTACTTC. Its protein product is CASSPGLAGDEQYF. The chain couples TRBV3-1 to TRBJ2-7, with 14 positions matching TRBD2. CDR1 and CDR2 (germline): LGHDT, YNNKEL (reference sequence). V dropped 4 bases and J dropped 5; count of bases not matched to a gene: 1. The CDR3 is 14 residues long.

On this clonotype: This may arise from a read error, as a much more abundant clone is one base away. V and J are TRBV7-6 and TRBJ2-7, with TRBD2 matching over 7 bases. The CDR3 is made up of 13 amino acids. J gave up 1 base and V 5 bases, and 2 bases lay outside the gene matches. CDR1 is SGHVS and CDR2 is FNYEAQ in the germline V gene. This CDR3 is CASSLGLSYEQYF. DNA of the CDR3: TGTGCCAGCAGCCTGGGACTATCCTACGAGCAGTACTTC.